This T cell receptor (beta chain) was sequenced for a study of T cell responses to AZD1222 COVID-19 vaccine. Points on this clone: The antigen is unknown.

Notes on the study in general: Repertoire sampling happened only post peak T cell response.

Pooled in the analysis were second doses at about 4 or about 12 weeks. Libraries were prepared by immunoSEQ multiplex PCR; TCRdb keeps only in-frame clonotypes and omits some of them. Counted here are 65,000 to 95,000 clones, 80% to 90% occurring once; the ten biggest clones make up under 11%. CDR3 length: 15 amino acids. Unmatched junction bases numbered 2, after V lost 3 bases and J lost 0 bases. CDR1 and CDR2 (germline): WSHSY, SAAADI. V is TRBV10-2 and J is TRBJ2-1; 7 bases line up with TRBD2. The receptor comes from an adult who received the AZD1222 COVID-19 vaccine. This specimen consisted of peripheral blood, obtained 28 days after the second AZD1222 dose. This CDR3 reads CASSETGGSYNEQFF. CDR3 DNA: TGCGCCAGCAGTGAAACGGGGGGCTCCTACAATGAGCAGTTCTTC.